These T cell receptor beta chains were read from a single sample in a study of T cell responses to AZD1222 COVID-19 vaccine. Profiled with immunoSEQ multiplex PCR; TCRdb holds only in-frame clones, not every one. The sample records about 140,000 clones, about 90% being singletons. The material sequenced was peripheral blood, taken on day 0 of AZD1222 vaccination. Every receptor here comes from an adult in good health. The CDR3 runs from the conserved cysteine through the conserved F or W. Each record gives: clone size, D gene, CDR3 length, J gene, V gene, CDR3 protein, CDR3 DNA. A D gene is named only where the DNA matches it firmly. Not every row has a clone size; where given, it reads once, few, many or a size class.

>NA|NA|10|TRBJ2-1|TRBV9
CASSGNEQFF
TGTGCCAGCAGCGGGAATGAGCAGTTCTTC
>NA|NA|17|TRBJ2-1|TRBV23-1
CASSRPTQRVTRNEQFF
TGCGCCAGCAGTCGCCCCACCCAACGGGTAACGAGGAATGAGCAGTTCTTC
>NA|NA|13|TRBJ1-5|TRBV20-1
CSASGSGNQPQHF
TGCAGTGCTAGTGGGTCAGGCAATCAGCCCCAGCATTTT
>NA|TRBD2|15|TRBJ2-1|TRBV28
CASSLLAGVVDEQFF
TGTGCCAGCAGTTTATTAGCGGGAGTGGTGGATGAGCAGTTCTTC
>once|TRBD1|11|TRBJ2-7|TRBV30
CAGDRGREQYF
TGTGCGGGGGACAGGGGGCGCGAGCAGTACTTC
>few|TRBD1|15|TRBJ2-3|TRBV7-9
CASSSGTVGPDTQYF
TGTGCCAGCAGCTCGGGGACAGTAGGACCAGATACGCAGTATTTT
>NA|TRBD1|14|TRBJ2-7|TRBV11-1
CASSLTGGIYEQYF
TGTGCCAGCAGCTTGACAGGGGGAATCTACGAGCAGTACTTC
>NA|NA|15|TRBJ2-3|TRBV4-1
CASSQDSRGTDTQYF
TGCGCCAGCAGCCAAGACAGCCGGGGCACAGATACGCAGTATTTT
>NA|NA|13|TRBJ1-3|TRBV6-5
CASRDSSGNTIYF
TGTGCCAGCAGGGACAGCTCTGGAAACACCATATATTTT
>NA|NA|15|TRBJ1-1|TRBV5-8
CASSLKAGTNTEAFF
TGTGCCAGCAGCTTGAAGGCAGGGACGAACACTGAAGCTTTCTTT
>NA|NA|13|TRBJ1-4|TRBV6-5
CASSYSYREKLFF
TGTGCCAGCAGTTACTCTTACCGGGAAAAACTGTTTTTT
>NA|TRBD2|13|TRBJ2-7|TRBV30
CAWAGGPIYEQYF
TGTGCCTGGGCGGGAGGCCCTATCTACGAGCAGTACTTC
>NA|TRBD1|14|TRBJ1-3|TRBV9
CASSLTGSGNTIYF
TGTGCCAGCAGCCTGACAGGGTCTGGAAACACCATATATTTT
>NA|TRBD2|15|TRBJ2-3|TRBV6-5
CASFGLAEYTDTQYF
TGTGCCAGCTTTGGGCTAGCGGAGTACACAGATACGCAGTATTTT
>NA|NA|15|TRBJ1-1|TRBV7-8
CASSIKRQADTEAFF
TGTGCCAGCAGCATAAAAAGACAGGCCGACACTGAAGCTTTCTTT
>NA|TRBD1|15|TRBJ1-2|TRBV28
CASSPYEQGAGGYTF
TGTGCCAGCAGTCCGTACGAACAGGGGGCGGGTGGCTACACCTTC
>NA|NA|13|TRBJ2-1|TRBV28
CASRGGAYNEQFF
TGTGCCAGCAGAGGGGGAGCCTACAATGAGCAGTTCTTC
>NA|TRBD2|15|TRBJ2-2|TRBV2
CASRERTSEAGELFF
TGTGCCAGCAGGGAGAGGACTAGCGAGGCCGGGGAGCTGTTTTTT
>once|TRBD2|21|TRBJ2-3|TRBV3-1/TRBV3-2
CASSQEGSPGLAGRYTDTQYF
TGTGCCAGCAGCCAAGAAGGGTCACCGGGACTAGCGGGACGCTACACAGATACGCAGTATTTT
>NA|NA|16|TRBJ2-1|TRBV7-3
CASSLLGSSSSGEQFF
TGTGCCAGCAGCTTACTCGGGTCTAGCTCGTCCGGTGAGCAGTTCTTC
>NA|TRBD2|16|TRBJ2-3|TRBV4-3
CASSQDLAGGPDTQYF
TGCGCCAGCAGCCAGGATCTAGCGGGAGGTCCGGATACGCAGTATTTT
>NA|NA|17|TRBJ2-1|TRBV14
CASSQGRGVTSYNEQFF
TGTGCCAGCAGCCAAGGCCGGGGAGTGACCTCCTACAATGAGCAGTTCTTC
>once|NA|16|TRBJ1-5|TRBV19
CASTPDRWNSNQPQHF
TGTGCCAGCACCCCGGACCGCTGGAATAGCAATCAGCCCCAGCATTTT
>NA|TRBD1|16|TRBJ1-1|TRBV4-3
CASSPGTGGLGTEAFF
TGCGCCAGCAGCCCGGGGACAGGGGGCTTGGGAACTGAAGCTTTCTTT
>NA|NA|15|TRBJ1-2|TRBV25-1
CASSEWTVANYGYTF
TGTGCCAGCAGTGAATGGACGGTAGCTAACTATGGCTACACCTTC
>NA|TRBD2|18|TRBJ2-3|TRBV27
CASSSLAGDAPSTDTQYF
TGTGCCAGCAGCTCACTAGCGGGAGACGCGCCTAGCACAGATACGCAGTATTTT
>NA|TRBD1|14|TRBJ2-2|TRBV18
CASGGQPNTGELFF
TGTGCCAGTGGGGGACAGCCGAACACCGGGGAGCTGTTTTTT
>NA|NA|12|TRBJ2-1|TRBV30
CAWRDPFNEQFF
TGTGCCTGGAGGGACCCCTTCAATGAGCAGTTCTTC
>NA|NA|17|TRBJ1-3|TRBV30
CAWRPRTGQGQGNTIYF
TGTGCCTGGAGGCCCCGTACAGGGCAGGGCCAAGGAAACACCATATATTTT
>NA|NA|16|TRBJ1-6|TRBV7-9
CASSLRAGEENSPLHF
TGTGCCAGCAGCTTACGGGCAGGGGAGGAGAATTCACCCCTCCACTTT
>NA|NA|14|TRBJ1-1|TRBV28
CASRRHAGGTEAFF
TGTGCCAGCAGACGACACGCTGGCGGCACTGAAGCTTTCTTT
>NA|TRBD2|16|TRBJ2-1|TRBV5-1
CASSLRSGSMSYEQFF
TGCGCCAGCAGCTTAAGAAGCGGGAGTATGAGCTATGAGCAGTTCTTC
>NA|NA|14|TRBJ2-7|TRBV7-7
CASSLEGGSYEQYF
TGTGCTAGCAGCTTAGAGGGGGGCTCCTACGAGCAGTACTTC
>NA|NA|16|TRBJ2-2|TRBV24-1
CATSDSNRARTGELFF
TGTGCCACCAGTGATTCCAACAGGGCCCGCACCGGGGAGCTGTTTTTT
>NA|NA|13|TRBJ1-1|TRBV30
CACWNDRNTEAFF
TGTGCCTGCTGGAACGACAGGAACACTGAAGCTTTCTTT
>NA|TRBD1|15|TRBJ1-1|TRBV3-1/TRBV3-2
CASSHVDRGFTEAFF
TGTGCCAGCAGTCATGTGGACAGGGGATTTACTGAAGCTTTCTTT
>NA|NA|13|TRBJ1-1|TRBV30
CAWSAMTNTEAFF
TGTGCCTGGAGTGCCATGACCAACACTGAAGCTTTCTTT
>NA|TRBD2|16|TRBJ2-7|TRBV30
CAWNSRKTSAIYEQYF
TGTGCCTGGAATTCTAGAAAGACTAGCGCGATCTACGAGCAGTACTTC
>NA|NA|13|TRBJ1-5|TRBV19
CASSMVRVQPQHF
TGTGCCAGTAGTATGGTGCGAGTCCAGCCCCAGCATTTT
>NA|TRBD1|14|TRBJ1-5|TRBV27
CASRGQGYNQPQHF
TGTGCCAGCAGGGGACAGGGTTACAATCAGCCCCAGCATTTT
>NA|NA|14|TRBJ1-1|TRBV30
CAWHGVGRGFEAFF
TGTGCCTGGCACGGGGTTGGCAGGGGCTTCGAAGCTTTCTTT
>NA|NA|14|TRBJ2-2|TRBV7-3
CASSRVGFGGELFF
TGTGCCAGCAGCCGGGTCGGGTTTGGCGGGGAGCTGTTTTTT
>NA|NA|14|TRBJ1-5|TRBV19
CASTIDRLDQPQHF
TGTGCCAGTACCATCGACAGGTTGGATCAGCCCCAGCATTTT
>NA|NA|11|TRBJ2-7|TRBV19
CASTNFYEQYF
TGTGCCAGTACCAACTTCTACGAGCAGTACTTC
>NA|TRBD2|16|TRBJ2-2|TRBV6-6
CASSYSSVPGRGELFF
TGTGCCAGCAGTTACTCATCCGTACCCGGGAGGGGGGAGCTGTTTTTT
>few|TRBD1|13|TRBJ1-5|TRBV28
CASSDRGNQPQHF
TGTGCCAGCAGCGACAGGGGCAATCAGCCCCAGCATTTT
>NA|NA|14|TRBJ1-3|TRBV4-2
CASSSFRSGNTIYF
TGTGCCAGCAGTAGTTTCAGGAGTGGAAACACCATATATTTT
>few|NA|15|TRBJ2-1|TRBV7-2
CASSLAAGSYNEQFF
TGTGCCAGCAGCTTAGCGGCGGGTTCCTACAATGAGCAGTTCTTC
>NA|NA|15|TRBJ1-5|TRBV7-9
CASSEDVGLNQPQHF
TGTGCCAGCAGCGAAGACGTGGGGCTCAATCAGCCCCAGCATTTT
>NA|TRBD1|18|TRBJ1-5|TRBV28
CASSPLSRTGGSNQPQHF
TGTGCCAGCAGCCCTTTATCCCGGACAGGGGGGAGCAATCAGCCCCAGCATTTT
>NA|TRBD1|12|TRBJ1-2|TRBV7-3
CASSSGQGGYTF
TGTGCCAGCAGCTCCGGACAGGGGGGCTACACCTTC
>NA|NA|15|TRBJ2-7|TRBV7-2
CASSLGGKGADEQYF
TGTGCCAGCAGCTTAGGTGGCAAAGGGGCTGATGAGCAGTACTTC